This entry is about one TCR beta chain. Its specificity is not known. These data are taken from a study of shared clonotypes between healthy human individuals. Study as a whole: CD4 naive and memory got three plates each, CD8 naive two, CD8 memory one. Findings of the study overall: Collection of samples was limited to blood; tissue repertoires likely differ.

It was CD45RO-negative cells, positively selected for CCR7, that made up naive CD8 cells, with terminally differentiated effector memory CD45RA+ cells excluded. Measured with immunoSEQ multiplex PCR; TCRdb has only the in-frame clones, and not every one. Of some 2 million clones listed, roughly 95% are singletons. Germline CDR1 reads MGHDK; CDR2 reads SYGVNS. The CDR3 is 12 amino acids. V shed 4 bases and J shed 4 bases, with 7 bases lying between them. The sequencing sample was made of naive CD8+ T cells sorted from blood. The receptor's source is a young man in good health. The chain has TRBV25-1 and TRBJ2-5; D possibly corresponds to TRBD2 (5 bases). Here the CDR3 reads CASSVAGETQYF. The DNA for the CDR3 is TGTGCCAGCAGTGTCGCGGGAGAGACCCAGTACTTC.